The 13 T cell receptor beta chains listed next were all sequenced from one sample in a study of shared clonotypes between healthy human individuals. The table came from immunoSEQ multiplex PCR; TCRdb's copy has only in-frame clones and leaves some out. The sample yields roughly 2.6 million clones, approximately 90% seen once. Sequencing used naive CD4+ T cells sorted from blood. Specified subset: CD45RA+ positively selected. Source of these receptors: a man aged 18 to 35 in good health.

Regarding this clone: The same CDR3 arises from other DNA sequences in this sample as well. V usage is TRBV6-1 and J usage is TRBJ1-3; no clear D gene. The CDR3 totals 14 residues. The ends were cut back, 1 base at V and 2 bases at J, with 6 bases in the middle. Germline V CDR1 and CDR2: MNHNS, SASEGT. This CDR3 reads CASSEGGAGNTIYF. The CDR3 DNA sequence: TGTGCCAGCAGTGAAGGAGGCGCTGGAAACACCATATATTTT.

J is TRBJ2-1 and V is TRBV11-3; D call uncertain. Germline loops: CDR1 SGHNT, CDR2 YENEEA. This CDR3 contains 14 residues. V was trimmed by 1 base and J by 3 bases, leaving 7 bases between them. The CDR3 protein is CASSLGENYNEQFF. The DNA of the CDR3 is TGTGCCAGCAGCTTAGGGGAAAACTACAATGAGCAGTTCTTC.

This clone has a handful of counts. The chain uses TRBV30 and TRBJ1-1, with D unclear. Per germline, CDR1 GTSNPN and CDR2 SVGIG (reference sequence). V was cut by 4 bases and J by 0 bases, with 9 bases left in between. This CDR3 region has 13 residues. CDR3 nucleotides: TGTGCCTGGAAGGAGGAGCTGAACACTGAAGCTTTCTTT. Amino acid sequence: CAWKEELNTEAFF.

On this clone itself: The same CDR3 also results from other DNA sequences found in this sample. The V gene is TRBV5-1, the J gene TRBJ1-1; TRBD1 agrees at 8 bases. V shed 4 bases, J shed 2 bases, and the junction held 7 bases outside the gene matches. This CDR3 region has 15 residues. Germline CDR1 and CDR2: SGHRS and YFSETQ. The CDR3: CASSPRQGRNTEAFF. In nucleotides, the CDR3 is TGCGCCAGCAGCCCCCGACAGGGGCGAAACACTGAAGCTTTCTTT.

The genes are TRBV29-1 and TRBJ1-2; 8 positions match TRBD1. Per germline, CDR1 SQVTM and CDR2 ANQGSEA. Losses at the gene ends were 6 bases for V and 2 bases for J; bases not matched to a gene: 8. This CDR3 spans 14 amino acids. The CDR3: CSVGGQGGNYGYTF. The CDR3 nucleotides are TGCAGCGTCGGTGGACAGGGCGGGAACTATGGCTACACCTTC.

The genes are TRBV11-2 and TRBJ2-2; D is tentatively TRBD1 or TRBD2 (5 bases each). The CDR3 consists of 16 residues. Germline CDR1 is SGHAT and CDR2 is FQNNGV. V was trimmed by 1 base and J by 0 bases, leaving 9 bases between them. The CDR3 region has the DNA TGTGCCAGCAGCTTAGTCGGGACCACGAACACCGGGGAGCTGTTTTTT. Translated: CASSLVGTTNTGELFF.

The V call is TRBV29-1, the J call TRBJ2-5; D may correspond to TRBD1 or TRBD2 (5 bases each). The end of the DNA is better explained by TRBJ2-7, so the J call may be wrong. From germline, CDR1 is SQVTM and CDR2 ANQGSEA. The CDR3 consists of 13 residues. The CDR3 here is CSVVIGATYEQYF. The DNA of the CDR3 is TGCAGCGTTGTGATCGGGGCCACCTACGAGCAGTACTTC.

CDR3 in amino acids: CASSQDPTSTDTQYF. DNA for the CDR3: TGCGCCAGCAGCCAGGACCCTACTAGCACAGATACGCAGTATTTT. This sequence joins TRBV5-1 and TRBJ2-3; the D is unclear. Looked up from germline, CDR1 is SGHRS and CDR2 is YFSETQ. The CDR3 spans 15 residues. Trimming left V 4 bases short and J 0 bases short, with 12 bases between. The complete variable domain, with remaining parts taken from reference TRBV5-1 and TRBJ2-3, reads KAGVTQTPRYLIKTRGQQVTLSCSPISGHRSVSWYQQTPGQGLQFLFEYFSETQRNKGNFPGRFSGRQFSNSRSEMNVSTLELGDSALYLCASSQDPTSTDTQYFGPGTRLTVL.

The CDR3 coding sequence is TGTGCCAGCAGCCGGGTGGTAGCTGAGACCCAGTACTTC. Its translation is CASSRVVAETQYF. The chain uses TRBV7-2 and TRBJ2-5, with D uncertain. Germline V gives CDR1 SGHTA, CDR2 FQGNSA. The V gene lost 5 bases and the J gene lost 5 bases, with 12 bases spanning the gap. This CDR3 has 13 amino acids.

The V and J genes are TRBV6-1 and TRBJ1-2; TRBD1 matches at 11 bases. Losses at the gene ends were 6 bases for V and 5 bases for J; bases not matched to a gene: 5. Germline assignment: CDR1 MNHNS and CDR2 SASEGT. The CDR3 consists of 14 residues. CDR3 DNA: TGTGCCAGCAGGACCGGGACAGGGGGATATGGCTACACCTTC. This sequence encodes CASRTGTGGYGYTF.

V is TRBV27 and J is TRBJ2-1; either TRBD1 or TRBD2 may supply D (5 bases each). CDR1 is MNHEY, CDR2 SMNVEV, per germline (reference sequence). Trimming removed 2 bases from V and 6 bases from J, with 14 bases in between. This CDR3 is built from 15 residues. The CDR3 is CASSLGQGEFNEQFF. The CDR3 DNA reads TGTGCCAGCAGTTTAGGGCAGGGAGAGTTCAATGAGCAGTTCTTC.

The chain uses TRBV7-9 and TRBJ2-1; 14 positions match TRBD2. Germline V CDR1 and CDR2: SEHNR, FQNEAQ (reference sequence). The CDR3 runs 18 residues. V lost 3 bases, J lost 7 bases, and 11 bases stayed unmatched. CDR3 region: CASSFSSGTSGRGNEQFF. CDR3 coding DNA: TGTGCCAGCAGCTTTTCATCCGGGACTAGCGGGAGAGGGAATGAGCAGTTCTTC.

The chain carries TRBV2 and TRBJ2-3; TRBD1 might be the D (5 bases). Trimming took 8 bases from V and 1 from J, leaving 16 bases between them. The germline gives CDR1 SNHLY, CDR2 FYNNEI. The CDR3 runs 15 residues. Here the CDR3 DNA reads TGTGCCAGCCCAGTGTCAGGGTTCGGCACAGATACGCAGTATTTT. It yields the protein CASPVSGFGTDTQYF.